The 20 T cell receptor beta chains below come from one sample, sequenced in a study of T cells after yellow fever vaccination. TCRdb re-called the 5' RACE reads through MiXCR, storing one row per CDR3 protein. The sample records hundreds of thousands of distinct CDR3 sequences, roughly 12% being singletons. Specimen: PBMCs, collected on the day of the yellow fever booster vaccination. The receptors originated from a man under 40 who received the YFV17D yellow fever vaccine.

V is TRBV7-9 and J is TRBJ2-1; weak D call: TRBD2 (6 bases). The V end lost 5 bases, the J end lost 4 bases, and 12 bases lay between the germline ends. Germline V CDR1 and CDR2: SEHNR, FQNEAQ (reference sequence). The CDR3 has 14 amino acids. CDR3 coding DNA: TGTGCCAGCAGCGGGGGGATGGTTTACAATGAGCAGTTCTTC. It yields the protein CASSGGMVYNEQFF.

This clonotype was counted between two and nine times. J is TRBJ2-2 and V is TRBV7-8; D may match TRBD1 or TRBD2 (5 bases each). The CDR3 is made up of 18 amino acids. CDR1 and CDR2 (germline): SGHVS, FQNEAQ. Trimming cost V 5 bases and J 2 bases, with 21 bases left between them. The CDR3 here is CASSHRGKGTPNTGELFF. As DNA, the CDR3 is TGTGCCAGCAGCCACCGAGGAAAGGGGACCCCTAACACCGGGGAGCTGTTTTTT.

This clonotype was counted only a few times. The chain links TRBV7-2 to TRBJ2-7; D call uncertain. The CDR3 loop spans 15 amino acids. V was cut by 1 base and J by 0 bases, with 10 bases left in between. In germline, CDR1 is SGHTA, CDR2 FQGNSA. The CDR3 sequence: CASSLGSTSSYEQYF. DNA of the CDR3: TGTGCCAGCAGCTTAGGGTCCACAAGCTCCTACGAGCAGTACTTC. The whole variable domain, filled in from reference TRBV7-2 and TRBJ2-7, reads GAGVSQSPSNKVTEKGKDVELRCDPISGHTALYWYRQSLGQGLEFLIYFQGNSAPDKSGLPSDRFSAERTGGSVSTLTIQRTQQEDSAVYLCASSLGSTSSYEQYFGPGTRLTVT.

This clonotype was seen more than once but under ten times. The gene calls are TRBV4-3 and TRBJ2-7, with 10 bases matching TRBD2. In germline, CDR1 is LGHNA, CDR2 YSLEER. V gave up 0 bases and J gave up 4 bases; unmatched junction bases: 12. The CDR3 covers 18 residues. CDR3 region: CASSQDRLAGDLLYEQYF. CDR3 coding DNA: TGCGCCAGCAGCCAAGATCGGCTAGCGGGAGACCTTCTTTACGAGCAGTACTTC.

This clonotype has a handful of counts. The rearrangement links TRBV5-1 to TRBJ2-4, with D maybe TRBD2 (7 bases). Trimming took 0 bases from V and 1 from J, leaving 14 bases between them. The CDR3 has 17 amino acids. In germline, CDR1 is SGHRS, CDR2 YFSETQ. Here the CDR3 reads CASSLEGGGLAKNIQYF. CDR3 coding DNA: TGCGCCAGCAGCTTGGAAGGGGGGGGCCTGGCCAAAAACATTCAGTACTTC.

The chain employs TRBV9 and TRBJ2-7; D perhaps matches TRBD2 (6 bases). The CDR3 is 14 residues long. V lost 4 bases and J 3 bases, leaving 14 bases between the germline ends. The germline V gene has CDR1 SGDLS and CDR2 YYNGEE. The CDR3 region is CASSRAGWGYEQYF. CDR3 coding DNA: TGTGCCAGCAGCCGTGCGGGATGGGGCTACGAGCAGTACTTC.

This clonotype was observed a few times. The genes are TRBV28 and TRBJ2-7; D is perhaps TRBD2 (5 bases). The CDR3 sequence is 14 residues long. CDR1 is MDHEN and CDR2 is SYDVKM in the germline V gene. V lost 5 bases to trimming and J lost 4 bases, with 15 bases between them. CDR3 DNA: TGTGCCAGCAGTCCGCGGGCTTTCGGATACGAGCAGTACTTC. It translates to CASSPRAFGYEQYF.

This clonotype was seen repeatedly, ten times or more. The chain uses TRBV27 and TRBJ2-3; 7 bases match TRBD1. The V and J ends lost 5 bases and 3 bases, in that order; junction bases with no gene match: 5. Germline-derived CDR1 and CDR2 are MNHEY and SMNVEV (reference sequence). This CDR3 has 14 amino acids. The CDR3 loop is CASSIGGATDTQYF. The CDR3 bases are TGTGCCAGCAGTATAGGGGGCGCGACAGATACGCAGTATTTT.

The rearrangement links TRBV14 to TRBJ2-7; possibly TRBD1 for D (6 bases). This CDR3 comprises 11 residues. From germline, CDR1 is SGHDN and CDR2 FVKESK. Trimming pared 3 bases from V and 13 bases from J, leaving 13 bases between. DNA for the CDR3: TGTGCCAGCAGCCACGGGACACAAAACTACTTC. This sequence encodes CASSHGTQNYF.

As regards this clonotype: A much more abundant neighbour one base away suggests this may be a read error. This rearrangement joins TRBV5-1 to TRBJ2-7, with TRBD2 matching over 7 bases. CDR1 and CDR2 from the germline V gene are SGHRS and YFSETQ. The CDR3 has 12 amino acids. The CDR3 bases are TGCGCCATCAGCTTCCTAGCGGATGAGCAGTACTTC. It translates to CAISFLADEQYF.

This clonotype was seen ten or more times. V gene TRBV30 combines with J gene TRBJ2-2; a weak D match, TRBD2 (5 bases). The germline V gene has CDR1 GTSNPN and CDR2 SVGIG (reference sequence). This CDR3 region has 13 residues. The V and J ends lost 3 bases and 5 bases respectively, with 10 bases between them. CDR3: CAWRPGLTGELFF. The DNA for the CDR3 is TGTGCCTGGAGACCCGGACTGACCGGGGAGCTGTTTTTT.

The genes are TRBV20-1 and TRBJ2-4; the D gene is possibly TRBD2 (5 bases). Trimming removed 7 bases at V and 0 bases at J, with 13 bases between. Germline CDR1 is DFQATT and CDR2 is SNEGSKA (reference sequence). This CDR3 has 14 amino acids. For the CDR3, the DNA is TGCAGTGTCGGGGAGTTCCTAGCCAAAAACATTCAGTACTTC. Protein sequence: CSVGEFLAKNIQYF.

This clonotype appeared a few times. The chain couples TRBV7-9 to TRBJ1-1, with a weak D call TRBD1 (5 bases). The CDR3 contains 16 residues. Germline V gene data show CDR1 as SEHNR and CDR2 as FQNEAQ (reference sequence). V was trimmed by 3 bases and J by 1 base, leaving 15 bases between them. CDR3 protein: CASSFTKGRGNTEAFF. The CDR3 DNA reads TGTGCCAGCAGCTTCACCAAGGGGAGGGGGAACACTGAAGCTTTCTTT.

The rearrangement links TRBV4-3 to TRBJ2-7, with D possibly matching TRBD2 (6 bases). Germline lookup yields CDR1 LGHNA and CDR2 YSLEER. This CDR3 is built from 15 residues. V gave up 1 base and J gave up 3 bases, with 13 bases separating them. CDR3 coding DNA: TGCGCCAGCAGCCAAGGCGGGGCAGCGAGCTACGAGCAGTACTTC. Translating gives CASSQGGAASYEQYF.

The chain employs TRBV12-3 or TRBV12-4 and TRBJ2-5; D not certain. Trimming pared 6 bases from V and 5 bases from J, leaving 10 bases between. This CDR3 is built from 12 residues. CDR3: CASSPVGETQYF. CDR3 DNA: TGTGCCAGCAGCCCAGTAGGGGAGACCCAGTACTTC.

This rearrangement joins TRBV3-1 to TRBJ2-1; D possibly corresponds to TRBD2 (6 bases). Trimming cost V 3 bases and J 7 bases, with 22 bases left between them. This CDR3 region has 17 residues. Looked up from germline, CDR1 is LGHDT and CDR2 is YNNKEL (reference sequence). CDR3 DNA: TGTGCCAGCAGCCACCTAGGAATCCAGCGGGCAAGAAATGAGCAGTTCTTC. Residues: CASSHLGIQRARNEQFF.

The V call is TRBV20-1, the J call TRBJ2-1; D may be TRBD2 (7 bases). V lost 8 bases and J lost 3, with 17 bases in between. Per germline, CDR1 DFQATT and CDR2 SNEGSKA (reference sequence). The CDR3 is 14 amino acids. In nucleotides, the CDR3 is TGCAGTTCCGGGGGGCTAGCGGACTACAATGAGCAGTTCTTC. The encoded protein is CSSGGLADYNEQFF.

The rearrangement joins TRBV12-3 or TRBV12-4 to TRBJ2-1, with TRBD2 as a possible D gene (6 bases). This CDR3 spans 12 amino acids. V lost 5 bases, J lost 12 bases, and 14 bases lay in between. The CDR3 DNA sequence: TGTGCCAGCAGTCGTTTGGGGGGTGGGCAGTTCTTC. Amino acid sequence: CASSRLGGGQFF.

The chain couples TRBV4-1 to TRBJ2-3, with 7 bases identical to TRBD1. The CDR3 is 17 residues long. The V segment lost 4 bases and the J segment 2 bases; nucleotides outside the gene matches: 12. Germline CDR1 MGHRA, CDR2 YSYEKL. The CDR3 region is CASSRPRQGLNTDTQYF. The CDR3 DNA is TGCGCCAGCAGCCGCCCACGACAGGGATTAAACACAGATACGCAGTATTTT.

There are many counts of this clonotype. This rearrangement joins TRBV11-2 to TRBJ2-1; D might be TRBD1 (6 bases). The CDR3 runs to 13 residues. V lost 5 bases and J 15 bases, leaving 20 bases between the germline ends. CDR1 is SGHAT and CDR2 is FQNNGV in the germline V gene. This CDR3 is CASSPTGTFVSFF. The CDR3 DNA reads as TGTGCCAGCAGCCCAACGGGGACATTCGTTTCGTTCTTC.